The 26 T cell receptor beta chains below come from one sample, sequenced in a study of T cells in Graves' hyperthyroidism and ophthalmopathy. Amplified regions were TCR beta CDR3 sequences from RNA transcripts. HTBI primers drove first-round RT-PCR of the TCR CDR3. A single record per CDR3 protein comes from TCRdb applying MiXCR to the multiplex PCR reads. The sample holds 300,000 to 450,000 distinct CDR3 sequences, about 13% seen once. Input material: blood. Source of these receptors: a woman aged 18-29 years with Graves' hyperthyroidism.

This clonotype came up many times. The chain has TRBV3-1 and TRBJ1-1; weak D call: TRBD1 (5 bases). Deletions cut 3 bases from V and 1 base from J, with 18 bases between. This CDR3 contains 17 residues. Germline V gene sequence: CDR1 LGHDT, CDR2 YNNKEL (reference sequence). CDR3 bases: TGTGCCAGCAGCCAGTTAGGCCTGCTCGGGGGGAACACTGAAGCTTTCTTT. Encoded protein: CASSQLGLLGGNTEAFF.

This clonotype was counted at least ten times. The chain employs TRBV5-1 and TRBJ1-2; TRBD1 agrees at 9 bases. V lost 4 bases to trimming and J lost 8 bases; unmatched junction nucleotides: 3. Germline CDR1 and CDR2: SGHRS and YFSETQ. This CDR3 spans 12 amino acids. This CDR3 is CASSPGQGGYTF. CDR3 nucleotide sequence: TGCGCCAGCAGCCCGGGACAGGGCGGCTACACCTTC. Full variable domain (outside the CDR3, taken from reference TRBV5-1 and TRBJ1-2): KAGVTQTPRYLIKTRGQQVTLSCSPISGHRSVSWYQQTPGQGLQFLFEYFSETQRNKGNFPGRFSGRQFSNSRSEMNVSTLELGDSALYLCASSPGQGGYTFGSGTRLTVV.

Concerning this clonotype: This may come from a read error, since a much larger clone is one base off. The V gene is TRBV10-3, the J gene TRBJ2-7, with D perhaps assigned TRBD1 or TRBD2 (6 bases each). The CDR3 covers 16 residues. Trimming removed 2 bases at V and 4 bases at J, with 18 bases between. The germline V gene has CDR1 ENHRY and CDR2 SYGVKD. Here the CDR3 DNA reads TGTGCCATCAGTGAGCCTGACAGGAGGGAGAGGTACGAGCAGTACTTC. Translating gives CAISEPDRRERYEQYF.

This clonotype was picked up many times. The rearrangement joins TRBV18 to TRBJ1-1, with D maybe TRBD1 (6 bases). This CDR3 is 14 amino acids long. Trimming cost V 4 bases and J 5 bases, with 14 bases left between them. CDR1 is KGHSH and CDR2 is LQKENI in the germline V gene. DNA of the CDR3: TGTGCCAGCTCACGAGGGGCGCAGGGGACTGAAGCTTTCTTT. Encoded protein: CASSRGAQGTEAFF. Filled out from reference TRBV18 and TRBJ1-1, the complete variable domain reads NAGVMQNPRHLVRRRGQEARLRCSPMKGHSHVYWYRQLPEEGLKFMVYLQKENIIDESGMPKERFSAEFPKEGPSILRIQQVVRGDSAAYFCASSRGAQGTEAFFGQGTRLTVV.

In DNA, the CDR3 is TGCGCCAGCAGCTTGGACGGGACAGCCAATTCACCCCTCCACTTT. It translates to CASSLDGTANSPLHF. This chain links TRBV5-1 with TRBJ1-6; 7 positions agree with TRBD1. The V and J ends lost 0 bases and 7 bases, in that order; junction bases with no gene match: 4. The V gene's germline CDR1 is SGHRS and CDR2 YFSETQ. CDR3 size: 15 residues.

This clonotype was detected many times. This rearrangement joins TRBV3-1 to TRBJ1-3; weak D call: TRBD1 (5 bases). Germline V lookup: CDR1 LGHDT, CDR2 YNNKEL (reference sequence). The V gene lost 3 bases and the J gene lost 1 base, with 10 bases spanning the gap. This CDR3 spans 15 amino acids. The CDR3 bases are TGTGCCAGCAGCCAGGTCGCAGGGTCTGGAAACACCATATATTTT. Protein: CASSQVAGSGNTIYF.

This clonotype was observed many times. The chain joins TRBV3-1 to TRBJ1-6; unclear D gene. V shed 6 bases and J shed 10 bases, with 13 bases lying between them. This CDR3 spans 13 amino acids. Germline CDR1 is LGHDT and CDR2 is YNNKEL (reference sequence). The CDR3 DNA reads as TGTGCCAGCAGACAGAGAGACGGGTCACCCCTCCACTTT. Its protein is CASRQRDGSPLHF.

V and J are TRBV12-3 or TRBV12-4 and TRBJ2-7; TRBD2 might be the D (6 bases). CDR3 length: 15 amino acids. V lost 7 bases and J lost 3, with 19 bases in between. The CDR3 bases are TGTGCCAGCATGGAGATGGGGGGAGAGGGCTACGAGCAGTACTTC. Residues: CASMEMGGEGYEQYF.

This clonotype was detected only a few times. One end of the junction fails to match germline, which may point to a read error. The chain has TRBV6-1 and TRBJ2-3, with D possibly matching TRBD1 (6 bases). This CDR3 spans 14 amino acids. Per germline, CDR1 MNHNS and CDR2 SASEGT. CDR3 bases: TGTACCAGCTCCGCGACAGAGGGGGCAGATACGCAGTATTTT. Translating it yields CTSSATEGADTQYF.

DNA of the CDR3: TGTGCCAGCAGCCTGCATGCAGACTATGGCTACACCTTC. It codes for CASSLHADYGYTF. The chain has TRBV7-9 and TRBJ1-2, with D uncertain. The CDR3 covers 13 residues. Trimming removed 5 bases from V and 3 bases from J, with 10 bases in between. Germline V gene lookup returns CDR1 SEHNR and CDR2 FQNEAQ (reference sequence).

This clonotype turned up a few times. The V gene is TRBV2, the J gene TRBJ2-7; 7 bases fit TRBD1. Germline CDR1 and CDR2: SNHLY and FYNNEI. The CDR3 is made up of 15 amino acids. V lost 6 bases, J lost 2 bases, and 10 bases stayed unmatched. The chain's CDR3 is CASRPDRVSPYEQYF. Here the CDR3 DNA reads TGTGCCAGCAGACCAGACAGGGTGAGTCCCTACGAGCAGTACTTC.

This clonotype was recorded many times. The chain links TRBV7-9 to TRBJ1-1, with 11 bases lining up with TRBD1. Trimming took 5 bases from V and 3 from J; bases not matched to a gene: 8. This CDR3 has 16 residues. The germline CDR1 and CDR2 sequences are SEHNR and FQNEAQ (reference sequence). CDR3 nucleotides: TGTGCCAGCAGCCCTCCGGACAGGGGGCCGGACACTGAAGCTTTCTTT. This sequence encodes CASSPPDRGPDTEAFF.

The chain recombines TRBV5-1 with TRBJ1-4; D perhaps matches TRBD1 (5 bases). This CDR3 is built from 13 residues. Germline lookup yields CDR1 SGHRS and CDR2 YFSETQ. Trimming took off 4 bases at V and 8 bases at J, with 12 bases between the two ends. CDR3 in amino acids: CASSPDEGEKLFF. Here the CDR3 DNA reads TGCGCCAGCAGCCCGGACGAGGGGGAAAAACTGTTTTTT.

The CDR3 DNA reads TGTGCCAGTAGTCTCCGGGACTACGCGGTCGGGGAGCTGTTTTTT. This codes for CASSLRDYAVGELFF. The rearrangement uses TRBV19 and TRBJ2-2; 7 bases map to TRBD2. Germline CDR1 is LNHDA and CDR2 is SQIVND (reference sequence). With 5 bases clipped from V and 7 bases from J, the junction kept 10 bases outside the gene matches. CDR3 length: 15 amino acids.

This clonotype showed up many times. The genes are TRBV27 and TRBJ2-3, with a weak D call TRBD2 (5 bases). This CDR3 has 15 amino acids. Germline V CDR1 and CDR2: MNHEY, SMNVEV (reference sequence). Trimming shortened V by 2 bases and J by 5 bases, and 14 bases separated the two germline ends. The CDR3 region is CASSLTVARGDTQYF. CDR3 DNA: TGTGCCAGCAGTTTAACGGTAGCCCGGGGAGATACGCAGTATTTT.

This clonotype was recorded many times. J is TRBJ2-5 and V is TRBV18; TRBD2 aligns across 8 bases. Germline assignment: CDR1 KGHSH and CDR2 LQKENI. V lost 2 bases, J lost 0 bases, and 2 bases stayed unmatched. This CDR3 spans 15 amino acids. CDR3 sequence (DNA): TGTGCCAGCTCACCATTTAGCGGGGACCAAGAGACCCAGTACTTC. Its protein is CASSPFSGDQETQYF.

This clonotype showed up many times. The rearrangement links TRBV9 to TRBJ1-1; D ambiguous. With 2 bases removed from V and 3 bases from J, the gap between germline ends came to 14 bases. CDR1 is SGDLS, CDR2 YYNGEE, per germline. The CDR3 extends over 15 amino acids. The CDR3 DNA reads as TGTGCCAGCAGCGTGGGGAGGGAGCGCCACACTGAAGCTTTCTTT. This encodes CASSVGRERHTEAFF.

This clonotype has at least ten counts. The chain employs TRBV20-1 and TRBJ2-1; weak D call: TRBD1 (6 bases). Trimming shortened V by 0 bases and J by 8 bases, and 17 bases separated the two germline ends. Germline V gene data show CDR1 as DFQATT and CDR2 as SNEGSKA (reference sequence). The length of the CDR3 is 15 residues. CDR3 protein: CSARDHRVPRDEQFF. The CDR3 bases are TGCAGTGCTAGAGACCACAGGGTCCCGCGGGATGAGCAGTTCTTC.

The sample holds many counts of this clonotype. CDR3 DNA: TGCAGTGCTCCCTGGCGGGAGACACGGGTCGAGCAGTACTTC. Amino acids: CSAPWRETRVEQYF. The chain recombines TRBV20-1 with TRBJ2-7; 7 bases are a match to TRBD2. Germline V gene lookup returns CDR1 DFQATT and CDR2 SNEGSKA (reference sequence). V lost 5 bases, J lost 6 bases, and 13 bases stayed unmatched. The CDR3 loop spans 14 amino acids.

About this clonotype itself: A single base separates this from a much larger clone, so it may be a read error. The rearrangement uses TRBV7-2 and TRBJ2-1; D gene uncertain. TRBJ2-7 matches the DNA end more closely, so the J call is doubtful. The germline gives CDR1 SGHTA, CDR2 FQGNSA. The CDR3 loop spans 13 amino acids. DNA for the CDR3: TGTGCCAGCAGCTCATTGGGTCCTAATGAGCAGTACTTC. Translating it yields CASSSLGPNEQYF.

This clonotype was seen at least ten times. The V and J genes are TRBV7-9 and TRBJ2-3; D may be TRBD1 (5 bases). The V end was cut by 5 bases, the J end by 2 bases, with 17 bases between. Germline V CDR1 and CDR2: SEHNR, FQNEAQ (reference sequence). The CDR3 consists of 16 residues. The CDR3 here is CASSEFGAVPTDTQYF. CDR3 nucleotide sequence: TGTGCCAGCAGCGAATTTGGGGCAGTCCCCACAGATACGCAGTATTTT.

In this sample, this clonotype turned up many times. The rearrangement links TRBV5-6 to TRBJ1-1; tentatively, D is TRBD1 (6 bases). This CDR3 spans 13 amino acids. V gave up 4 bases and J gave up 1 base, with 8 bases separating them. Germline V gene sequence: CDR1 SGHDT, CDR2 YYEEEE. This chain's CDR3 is CASSGQRNTEAFF. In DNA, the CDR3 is TGTGCCAGCAGCGGACAGAGGAACACTGAAGCTTTCTTT.

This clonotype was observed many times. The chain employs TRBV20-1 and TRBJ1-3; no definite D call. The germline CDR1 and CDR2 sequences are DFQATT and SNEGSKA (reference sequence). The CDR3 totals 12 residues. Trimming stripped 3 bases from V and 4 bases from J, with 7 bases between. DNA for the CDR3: TGCAGTGCTAGCCTGACAGGAAACACCATATATTTT. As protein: CSASLTGNTIYF.

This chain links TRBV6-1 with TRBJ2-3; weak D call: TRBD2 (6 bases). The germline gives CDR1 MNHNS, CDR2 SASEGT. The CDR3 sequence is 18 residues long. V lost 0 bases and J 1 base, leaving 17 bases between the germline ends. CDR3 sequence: CASSEALRRGRGTDTQYF. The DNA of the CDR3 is TGTGCCAGCAGTGAAGCGCTTCGGAGGGGACGGGGCACAGATACGCAGTATTTT.

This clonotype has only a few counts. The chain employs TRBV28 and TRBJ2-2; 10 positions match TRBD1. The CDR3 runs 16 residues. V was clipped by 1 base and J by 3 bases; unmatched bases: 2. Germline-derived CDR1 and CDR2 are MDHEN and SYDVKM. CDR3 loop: CASSLYGQGDTGELFF. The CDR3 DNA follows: TGTGCCAGCAGTTTATATGGACAGGGGGACACCGGGGAGCTGTTTTTT.

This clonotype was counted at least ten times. The CDR3 loop is CASLPQGGGAYYGYTF. CDR3 nucleotides: TGTGCCAGCTTACCTCAGGGAGGGGGCGCCTACTATGGCTACACCTTC. The V call is TRBV2, the J call TRBJ1-2; 7 positions match TRBD1. V trimming: 8 bases; J trimming: 3 bases; junction bases outside the gene matches: 15. Per the germline V gene, CDR1 is SNHLY and CDR2 is FYNNEI. The CDR3 runs 16 residues. Full variable domain (outside the CDR3, taken from reference TRBV2 and TRBJ1-2): EPEVTQTPSHQVTQMGQEVILRCVPISNHLYFYWYRQILGQKVEFLVSFYNNEISEKSEIFDDQFSVERPDGSNFTLKIRSTKLEDSAMYFCASLPQGGGAYYGYTFGSGTRLTVV.